The 24 T cell receptor beta chains given below trace back to one sample, sequenced in a study of T cells after yellow fever vaccination. TCRdb re-called the 5' RACE reads through MiXCR, storing one row per CDR3 protein. The sample records some 600,000 distinct CDR3 sequences, 17% being singletons. Sequencing was performed on PBMCs, taken 5 to 6 days after the first yellow fever vaccination. These receptors all come from a man aged 18 to 29 who received the YFV17D yellow fever vaccine.

This clonotype showed up just a few times. The chain combines TRBV7-2 with TRBJ2-3; 8 nucleotides align to TRBD2. Germline CDR1 reads SGHTA; CDR2 reads FQGNSA. The CDR3 runs 16 residues. J was trimmed by 3 bases and V by 3 bases; bases with no gene match: 8. The CDR3 is CASSFRVSGGTDTQYF. The CDR3 nucleotides are TGTGCCAGCAGCTTCCGGGTGTCGGGGGGGACAGATACGCAGTATTTT.

This clonotype was found a few times. CDR3 DNA: TGTGCCACCAGCCCCAGCGCCAATCAGCCCCAGCATTTT. It encodes CATSPSANQPQHF. V gene TRBV15 combines with J gene TRBJ1-5; D is unresolved. This CDR3 is 13 amino acids long. Trimming shortened V by 5 bases and J by 3 bases, and 8 bases separated the two germline ends. Germline CDR1 reads LNHNV; CDR2 reads YYDKDF (reference sequence).

This clonotype showed up many times. This rearrangement joins TRBV5-1 to TRBJ2-2, with D perhaps TRBD2 (5 bases). The CDR3 loop spans 18 amino acids. Germline V lookup: CDR1 SGHRS, CDR2 YFSETQ. The V gene lost 0 bases and the J gene lost 4 bases, with 19 bases spanning the gap. The CDR3 loop is CASSLVGPLAGATGELFF. CDR3 DNA sequence: TGCGCCAGCAGCTTGGTAGGTCCCCTAGCTGGTGCCACCGGGGAGCTGTTTTTT. The full variable domain, its missing parts supplied by reference TRBV5-1 and TRBJ2-2, is KAGVTQTPRYLIKTRGQQVTLSCSPISGHRSVSWYQQTPGQGLQFLFEYFSETQRNKGNFPGRFSGRQFSNSRSEMNVSTLELGDSALYLCASSLVGPLAGATGELFFGEGSRLTVL.

This clonotype was detected only a few times. The V and J genes are TRBV2 and TRBJ1-5; 7 bases are a match to TRBD1. The V and J ends lost 4 bases and 0 bases, in that order; junction bases with no gene match: 3. Germline loops: CDR1 SNHLY, CDR2 FYNNEI. The CDR3 has 15 residues. The CDR3 nucleotides are TGTGCCAGCAGTGTGGGACAGTATAGCAATCAGCCCCAGCATTTT. Protein sequence: CASSVGQYSNQPQHF.

In its sample, this clonotype was seen a few times. J is TRBJ2-3 and V is TRBV28; either TRBD1 or TRBD2 may supply D (5 bases each). Germline V gene lookup returns CDR1 MDHEN and CDR2 SYDVKM. V gave up 3 bases and J gave up 6 bases, with 10 bases separating them. The length of the CDR3 is 13 residues. The CDR3 here is CASSLPGPDTQYF. In nucleotides, the CDR3 is TGTGCCAGCAGTTTGCCGGGGCCCGATACGCAGTATTTT.

This clonotype has more than one count but fewer than ten. The chain employs TRBV4-1 and TRBJ1-5; TRBD1 matches 10 bases. Germline values: CDR1 MGHRA, CDR2 YSYEKL. CDR3 length equals 17 residues. V shed 4 bases, J shed 0 bases, and the junction held 6 bases outside the gene matches. The CDR3 loop reads CASSRGTGDLSNQPQHF. In DNA, the CDR3 is TGCGCCAGCAGCCGCGGGACAGGGGACCTTAGCAATCAGCCCCAGCATTTT.

The sample holds a few counts of this clonotype. The V call is TRBV4-2, the J call TRBJ2-5; TRBD1 agrees at 7 bases. Germline trimming cut 0 bases from V and 4 bases from J; bases unmatched to any gene: 8. CDR3 length equals 16 residues. Germline assignment: CDR1 LGHNA and CDR2 YNFKEQ. CDR3 sequence reads: CASSQDGKGGAETQYF. CDR3 nucleotides: TGTGCCAGCAGCCAAGATGGGAAAGGGGGCGCAGAGACCCAGTACTTC.

The chain employs TRBV7-7 and TRBJ2-2, with D unresolved. This CDR3 contains 14 residues. Trimming removed 1 base from V and 3 bases from J, with 6 bases in between. Germline CDR1 reads SSHAT; CDR2 reads FNYEAQ (reference sequence). The CDR3 protein is CASSLVQHTGELFF. Written as DNA, the CDR3 is TGTGCCAGCAGCTTAGTACAGCACACCGGGGAGCTGTTTTTT.

In this sample, this clonotype turned up a few times. The V call is TRBV5-5, the J call TRBJ1-5, with D unclear. This CDR3 is 14 amino acids long. Germline V gives CDR1 SGHKS, CDR2 YYEKEE (reference sequence). The germline V and J ends were trimmed by 0 bases and 3 bases, with 7 bases remaining between them. Here the CDR3 DNA reads TGTGCCAGCAGCTTGGCCAGAAACAATCAGCCCCAGCATTTT. This gives the protein CASSLARNNQPQHF.

This clonotype was recorded a few times. V usage is TRBV7-8 and J usage is TRBJ2-7; 9 bases are shared with TRBD2. Germline assignment: CDR1 SGHVS and CDR2 FQNEAQ. V gave up 4 bases and J gave up 3 bases; unmatched junction bases: 13. This CDR3 region has 17 residues. This CDR3 is CASSWRVAGAELYEQYF. The DNA of the CDR3 is TGTGCCAGCAGCTGGCGGGTAGCGGGGGCCGAACTCTACGAGCAGTACTTC.

This rearrangement joins TRBV19 to TRBJ2-1, with 8 bases matching TRBD2. CDR1 is LNHDA, CDR2 SQIVND, per germline (reference sequence). V lost 4 bases and J lost 0; bases outside the gene matches: 14. This CDR3 has 19 amino acids. For the CDR3, the DNA is TGTGCCAGTAGTACCGACCGGGTTAAGCGGGGGAGCTCCTACAATGAGCAGTTCTTC. Amino acid sequence: CASSTDRVKRGSSYNEQFF.

V gene TRBV27 combines with J gene TRBJ1-6, with unresolved D. Germline CDR1 and CDR2: MNHEY and SMNVEV (reference sequence). This CDR3 has 11 residues. V gave up 9 bases and J gave up 4 bases, with 4 bases separating them. CDR3 protein: CASGYNSPLHF. The CDR3 DNA is TGTGCCAGTGGGTATAATTCACCCCTCCACTTT.

J is TRBJ1-2 and V is TRBV11-2; tentatively, D is TRBD1 (6 bases). CDR1 is SGHAT, CDR2 FQNNGV, per germline. There are 15 residues in the CDR3. The V and J ends lost 3 bases and 2 bases respectively, with 13 bases between them. The CDR3 DNA is TGTGCCAGCAGCTTGTCAGGGGCCCGAAACTATGGCTACACCTTC. This gives the protein CASSLSGARNYGYTF.

This clonotype appeared a few times. V usage is TRBV27 and J usage is TRBJ2-6, with 8 bases aligning to TRBD1. V shed 5 bases, J shed 0 bases, and the junction held 9 bases outside the gene matches. This CDR3 region has 18 residues. Germline assignment: CDR1 MNHEY and CDR2 SMNVEV (reference sequence). This chain's CDR3 is CASSGPGQVSSGANVLTF. Here the CDR3 DNA reads TGTGCCAGCAGTGGACCGGGACAGGTTAGCTCTGGGGCCAACGTCCTGACTTTC.

The rearrangement links TRBV6-1 to TRBJ1-2; 7 nucleotides line up with TRBD1. Germline V gene lookup returns CDR1 MNHNS and CDR2 SASEGT. The CDR3 covers 16 residues. Trimming removed 3 bases from V and 3 bases from J; junction bases left unmatched: 10. The CDR3 region is CASSETGSLGYYGYTF. As DNA, the CDR3 is TGTGCCAGCAGTGAGACAGGGTCACTGGGGTACTATGGCTACACCTTC.

This clonotype was picked up a small number of times. The chain carries TRBV5-1 and TRBJ1-1, with D uncertain. The CDR3 extends over 13 amino acids. Trimming pared 4 bases from V and 1 base from J, leaving 8 bases between. Per germline, CDR1 SGHRS and CDR2 YFSETQ. The CDR3 nucleotides read TGCGCCAGCAGCGGAACAGAGAACACTGAAGCTTTCTTT. This translates into CASSGTENTEAFF.

The genes are TRBV20-1 and TRBJ1-5, with D perhaps matching TRBD1 (5 bases). Germline V gives CDR1 DFQATT, CDR2 SNEGSKA (reference sequence). The V end was cut by 2 bases, the J end by 3 bases, with 14 bases between. CDR3 length equals 15 residues. For the CDR3, the DNA is TGCAGTGCTAGACCCACTCGACAGCCCAATCAGCCCCAGCATTTT. It is translated as CSARPTRQPNQPQHF.

The rearrangement joins TRBV7-9 to TRBJ2-1; 7 nucleotides align to TRBD2. V lost 3 bases, J lost 4 bases, and 3 bases stayed unmatched. This CDR3 is 14 amino acids long. Germline lookup yields CDR1 SEHNR and CDR2 FQNEAQ (reference sequence). This CDR3 is CASSFPGGYNEQFF. Here the CDR3 DNA reads TGTGCCAGCAGCTTCCCGGGGGGATACAATGAGCAGTTCTTC.

This clonotype appeared once. One end of the junction varies from germline; a read error may be responsible. The rearrangement links TRBV6-1 to TRBJ1-1; D is perhaps TRBD1 (6 bases). This CDR3 has 19 amino acids. Germline CDR1 MNHNS, CDR2 SASEGT. Here the CDR3 reads CTSSQAPGHIYYQNTEAFF. In DNA form, the CDR3 reads TGTACCAGCAGCCAAGCACCGGGACACATCTACTATCAGAACACTGAAGCTTTCTTT.

This sequence joins TRBV6-1 and TRBJ2-7, with 8 bases aligning to TRBD2. CDR3 size: 14 residues. V lost 5 bases and J lost 9; bases outside the gene matches: 12. CDR1 is MNHNS, CDR2 SASEGT, per germline. The chain's CDR3 is CASSLRGGRGRQYV. The CDR3 DNA follows: TGTGCCAGCAGTCTCCGGGGGGGGCGCGGCCGGCAGTACGTC.

This sequence joins TRBV10-1 and TRBJ2-1; no definite D call. V gave up 1 base and J gave up 6 bases, with 7 bases separating them. Germline V lookup: CDR1 WNHNN, CDR2 SYGVQD (reference sequence). This CDR3 is built from 13 residues. Here the CDR3 reads CASSELLGNEQFF. The CDR3 region has the DNA TGCGCCAGCAGTGAGTTATTAGGCAATGAGCAGTTCTTC.

Ten or more counts support this clonotype. This chain uses TRBV20-1 with TRBJ2-1; 12 bases are shared with TRBD2. Germline values: CDR1 DFQATT, CDR2 SNEGSKA (reference sequence). V lost 5 bases to trimming and J lost 5 bases; unmatched junction nucleotides: 7. The CDR3 contains 15 residues. The CDR3 DNA is TGCAGTGCTCCTCTAGCGGGGGGGCCCAACAATGAGCAGTTCTTC. Protein product: CSAPLAGGPNNEQFF.

This clonotype was found a few times. The chain joins TRBV5-6 to TRBJ1-1; D gene uncertain. The CDR3 runs to 12 residues. The germline gives CDR1 SGHDT, CDR2 YYEEEE. Trimming removed 2 bases at V and 5 bases at J, with 7 bases between. CDR3 protein: CASSFSSTEAFF. In DNA form, the CDR3 reads TGTGCCAGCAGCTTCTCCAGTACTGAAGCTTTCTTT.

A few counts support this clonotype. V is TRBV29-1 and J is TRBJ2-5, with D possibly being TRBD1 (5 bases). Germline loops: CDR1 SQVTM, CDR2 ANQGSEA. This CDR3 is built from 12 residues. The ends were cut back, 6 bases at V and 3 bases at J, with 11 bases in the middle. The CDR3 bases are TGCAGCGTGTCCAGGGATAAAGAGACCCAGTACTTC. It codes for CSVSRDKETQYF.